This is a list of T cell receptor beta chains from one sample in a study of response to subunit inactivated influenza vaccine. TCRdb re-called the RT-PCR reads through MiXCR, storing one row per CDR3 protein. Of a few hundred thousand distinct CDR3 sequences in the sample, about 11% were seen once. The data were also submitted as part of a second study, on T cells expressing NK-cell markers.

This material consisted of PBMCs from blood, taken on the day of vaccination. These receptors came from a man aged 50-59 years who received an inactivated influenza vaccine. The CDR3 runs from the conserved cysteine through the conserved F or W. The D gene is left open where the match is weak. Clone size is given for some rows only: seen once, a few or many times, or a class if the clone is expanded.

TRBJ2-5	.	TRBV20-1	many	CSARGRQETQYF	TGCAGTGCTAGGGGCAGGCAAGAGACCCAGTACTTC
TRBJ2-7	TRBD1	TRBV29-1	.	CSVEGTGVYEQYF	TGCAGCGTTGAAGGGACAGGAGTCTACGAGCAGTACTTC
TRBJ1-6	.	TRBV7-8	few	CASSLQGFSYNSPLHF	TGTGCCAGCAGCTTACAGGGGTTCTCCTATAATTCACCCCTCCACTTT
TRBJ1-2	.	TRBV29-1	few	CSVKIPSPARYGYTF	TGCAGCGTTAAAATCCCCTCCCCGGCTCGATATGGCTACACCTTC
TRBJ2-1	.	TRBV29-1	few	CSVRTGRGVVRNEQFF	TGCAGCGTCAGGACAGGGAGGGGGGTGGTGCGCAATGAGCAGTTCTTC
TRBJ2-1	.	TRBV12-3/TRBV12-4	.	CASSSTPGQTSYNEQFF	TGTGCCAGCAGTTCCACGCCCGGGCAGACGTCCTACAATGAGCAGTTCTTC
TRBJ2-3	TRBD2	TRBV11-2	few	CASSLGRGKTDTQYF	TGTGCCAGCAGTTTAGGGCGGGGGAAAACAGATACGCAGTATTTT
TRBJ1-6	.	TRBV2	.	CASSGRQTIHSPLHF	TGTGCCAGCAGTGGGAGACAGACTATACATTCACCCCTCCACTTT
TRBJ1-5	.	TRBV4-3	.	CASSQDRSGGSYQPQHF	TGCGCCAGCAGCCAAGATCGATCGGGGGGTTCGTACCAGCCCCAGCATTTT
TRBJ2-2	.	TRBV27	few	CASSSTGYTGELFF	TGTGCCAGCAGCAGCACAGGGTACACCGGGGAGCTGTTTTTT